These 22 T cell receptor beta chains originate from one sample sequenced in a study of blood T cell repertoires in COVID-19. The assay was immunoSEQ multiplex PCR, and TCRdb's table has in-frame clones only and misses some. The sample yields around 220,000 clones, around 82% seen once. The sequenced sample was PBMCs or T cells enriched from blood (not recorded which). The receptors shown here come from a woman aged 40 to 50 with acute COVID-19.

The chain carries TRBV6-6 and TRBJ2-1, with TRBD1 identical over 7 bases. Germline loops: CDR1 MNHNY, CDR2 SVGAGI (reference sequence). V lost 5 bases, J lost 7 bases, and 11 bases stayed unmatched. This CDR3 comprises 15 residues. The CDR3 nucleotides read TGTGCCAGCAGTAATTACAGGGGCCTCGAGAATGAGCAGTTCTTC. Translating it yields CASSNYRGLENEQFF.

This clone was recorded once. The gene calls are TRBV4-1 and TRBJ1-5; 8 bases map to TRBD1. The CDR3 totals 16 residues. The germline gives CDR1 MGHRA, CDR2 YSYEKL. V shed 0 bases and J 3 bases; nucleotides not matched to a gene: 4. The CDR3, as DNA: TGCGCCAGCAGCCAAGATTGGACAGGGTACAATCAGCCCCAGCATTTT. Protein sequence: CASSQDWTGYNQPQHF.

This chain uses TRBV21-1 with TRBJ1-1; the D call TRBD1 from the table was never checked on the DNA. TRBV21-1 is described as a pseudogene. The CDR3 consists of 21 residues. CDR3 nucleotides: TGTGCCAGCAGCCCCCTGGGGGGGACAGGGATTATGTATTCGGTGGACACTGAAGCTTTCTTT. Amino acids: CASSPLGGTGIMYSVDTEAFF.

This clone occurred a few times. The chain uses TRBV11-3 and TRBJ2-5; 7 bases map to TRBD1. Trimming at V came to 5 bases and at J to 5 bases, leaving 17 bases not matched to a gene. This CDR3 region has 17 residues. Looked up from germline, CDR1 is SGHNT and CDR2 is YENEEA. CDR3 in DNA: TGTGCCAGCAGCCCCAATGCCCGGGGCAGGGGGACGGAGACCCAGTACTTC. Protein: CASSPNARGRGTETQYF.

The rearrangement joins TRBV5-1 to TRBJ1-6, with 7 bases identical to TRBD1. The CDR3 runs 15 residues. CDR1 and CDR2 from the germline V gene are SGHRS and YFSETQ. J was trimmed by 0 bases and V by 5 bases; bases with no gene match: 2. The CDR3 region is CASSRQGSYNSPLHF. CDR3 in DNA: TGCGCCAGCAGTCGACAGGGCTCCTATAATTCACCCCTCCACTTT.

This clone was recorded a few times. The CDR3 region has the DNA TGTGCCAGCAGCCGGAGGGGGGGCGAAAAACTGTTTTTT. Its translation is CASSRRGGEKLFF. This chain connects TRBV12-3 or TRBV12-4 to TRBJ1-4; maybe TRBD1 (6 bases). The V and J ends lost 6 bases and 8 bases respectively, with 13 bases between them. This CDR3 region has 13 residues.

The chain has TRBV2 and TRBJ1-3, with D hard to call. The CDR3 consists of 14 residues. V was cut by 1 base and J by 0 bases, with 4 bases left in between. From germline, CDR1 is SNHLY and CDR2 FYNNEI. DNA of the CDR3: TGTGCCAGCAGTGAAGGACTCTCTGGAAACACCATATATTTT. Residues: CASSEGLSGNTIYF.

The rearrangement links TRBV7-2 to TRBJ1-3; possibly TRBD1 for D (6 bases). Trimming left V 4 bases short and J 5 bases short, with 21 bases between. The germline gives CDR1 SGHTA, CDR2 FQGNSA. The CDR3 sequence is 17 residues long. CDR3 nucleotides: TGTGCCAGCAGCTCTCAGGGCGGAAGGGGGAGCAGAAACACCATATATTTT. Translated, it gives CASSSQGGRGSRNTIYF.

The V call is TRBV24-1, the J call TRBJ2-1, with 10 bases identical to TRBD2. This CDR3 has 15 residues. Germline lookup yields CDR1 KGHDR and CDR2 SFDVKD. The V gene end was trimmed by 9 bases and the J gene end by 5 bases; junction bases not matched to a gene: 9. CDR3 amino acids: CATRARLAGNNEQFF. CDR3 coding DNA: TGTGCCACCCGAGCCCGACTAGCGGGTAACAATGAGCAGTTCTTC.

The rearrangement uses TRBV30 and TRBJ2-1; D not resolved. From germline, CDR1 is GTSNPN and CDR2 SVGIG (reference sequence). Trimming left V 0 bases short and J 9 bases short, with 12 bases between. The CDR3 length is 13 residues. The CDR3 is CAWSVRVGGEQFF. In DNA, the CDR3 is TGTGCCTGGAGTGTACGGGTTGGCGGTGAGCAGTTCTTC.

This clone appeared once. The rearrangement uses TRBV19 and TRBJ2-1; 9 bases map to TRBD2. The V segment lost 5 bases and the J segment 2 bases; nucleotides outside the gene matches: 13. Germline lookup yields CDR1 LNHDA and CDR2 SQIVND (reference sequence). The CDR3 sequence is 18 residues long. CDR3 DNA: TGTGCCAGTAGTGGGGGTTGGAGCGGGAGGCCACCCTACAATGAGCAGTTCTTC. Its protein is CASSGGWSGRPPYNEQFF.

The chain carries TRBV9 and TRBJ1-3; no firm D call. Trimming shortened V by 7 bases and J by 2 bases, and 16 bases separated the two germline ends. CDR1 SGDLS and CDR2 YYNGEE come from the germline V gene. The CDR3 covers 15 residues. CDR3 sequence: CASSLTRVPGNTIYF. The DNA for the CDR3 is TGTGCCAGCTCCCTCACGAGGGTTCCTGGAAACACCATATATTTT.

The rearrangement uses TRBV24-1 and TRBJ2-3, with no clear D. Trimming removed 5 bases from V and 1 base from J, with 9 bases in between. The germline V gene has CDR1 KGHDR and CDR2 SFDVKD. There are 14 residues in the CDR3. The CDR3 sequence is CATSVVEGTDTQYF. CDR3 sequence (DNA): TGTGCCACCAGTGTTGTAGAAGGCACAGATACGCAGTATTTT.

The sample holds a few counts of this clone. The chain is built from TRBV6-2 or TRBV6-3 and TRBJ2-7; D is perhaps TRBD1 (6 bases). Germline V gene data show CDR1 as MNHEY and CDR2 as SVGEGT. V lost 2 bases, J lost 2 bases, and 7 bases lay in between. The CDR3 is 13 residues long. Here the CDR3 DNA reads TGTGCCAGCAGTTACCGGGACACCTACGAGCAGTACTTC. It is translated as CASSYRDTYEQYF.

The chain's CDR3 is CASSISTGRSNQPQHF. CDR3 sequence (DNA): TGTGCCAGTAGTATTAGTACAGGGAGAAGCAATCAGCCCCAGCATTTT. V gene TRBV19 combines with J gene TRBJ1-5; the D gene is possibly TRBD1 (6 bases). The CDR3 consists of 16 residues. Germline V CDR1 and CDR2: LNHDA, SQIVND (reference sequence). The germline V and J ends were trimmed by 3 bases and 1 base, with 13 bases remaining between them.

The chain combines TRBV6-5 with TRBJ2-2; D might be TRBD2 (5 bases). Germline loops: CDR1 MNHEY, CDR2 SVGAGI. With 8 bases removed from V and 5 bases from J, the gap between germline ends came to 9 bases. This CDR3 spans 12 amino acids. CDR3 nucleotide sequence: TGTGCCAGCTCCCAGCGGACCGGGGAGCTGTTTTTT. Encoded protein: CASSQRTGELFF.

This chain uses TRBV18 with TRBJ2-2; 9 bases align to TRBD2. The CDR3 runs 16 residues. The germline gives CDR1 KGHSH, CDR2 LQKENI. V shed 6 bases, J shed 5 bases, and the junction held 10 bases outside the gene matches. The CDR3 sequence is CASSPAGGPTTGELFF. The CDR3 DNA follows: TGTGCCAGCTCCCCTGCGGGGGGGCCGACTACCGGGGAGCTGTTTTTT.

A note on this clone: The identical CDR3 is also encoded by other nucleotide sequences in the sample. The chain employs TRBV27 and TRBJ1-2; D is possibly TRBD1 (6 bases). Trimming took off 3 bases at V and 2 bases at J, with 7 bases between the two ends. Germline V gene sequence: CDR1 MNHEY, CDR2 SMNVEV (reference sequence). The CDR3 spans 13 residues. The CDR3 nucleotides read TGTGCCAGCAGTTTTAGGGGGAACTATGGCTACACCTTC. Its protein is CASSFRGNYGYTF.

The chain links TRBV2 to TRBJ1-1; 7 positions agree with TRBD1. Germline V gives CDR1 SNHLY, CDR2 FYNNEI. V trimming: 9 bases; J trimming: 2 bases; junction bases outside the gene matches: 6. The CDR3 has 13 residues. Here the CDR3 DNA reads TGTGCCAGTGGGACAGTTGTAAACACTGAAGCTTTCTTT. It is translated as CASGTVVNTEAFF.

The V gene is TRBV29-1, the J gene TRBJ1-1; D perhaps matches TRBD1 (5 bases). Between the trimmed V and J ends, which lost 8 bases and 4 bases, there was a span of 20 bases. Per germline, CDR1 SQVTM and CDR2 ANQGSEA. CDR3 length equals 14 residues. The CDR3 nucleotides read TGCAGCCCTAGGCAGGGTTCGGTTGGCACTGAAGCTTTCTTT. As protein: CSPRQGSVGTEAFF.

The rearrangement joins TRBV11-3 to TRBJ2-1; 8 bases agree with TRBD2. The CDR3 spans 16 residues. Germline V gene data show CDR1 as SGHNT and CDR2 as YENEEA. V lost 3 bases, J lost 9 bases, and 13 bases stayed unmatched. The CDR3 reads CASSFTVTSAKSEQFF. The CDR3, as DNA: TGTGCCAGCAGCTTTACGGTGACTAGCGCGAAGAGTGAGCAGTTCTTC. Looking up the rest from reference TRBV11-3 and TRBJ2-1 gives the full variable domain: EAGVVQSPRYKIIEKKQPVAFWCNPISGHNTLYWYLQNLGQGPELLIRYENEEAVDDSQLPKDRFSAERLKGVDSTLKIQPAELGDSAVYLCASSFTVTSAKSEQFFGPGTRLTVL.

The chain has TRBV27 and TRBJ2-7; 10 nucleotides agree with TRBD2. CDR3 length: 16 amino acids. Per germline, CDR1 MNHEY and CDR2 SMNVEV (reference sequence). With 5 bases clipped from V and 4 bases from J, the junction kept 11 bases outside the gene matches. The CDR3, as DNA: TGTGCCAGCAGTCTCAGGCGGACTAGCGGAGGTTACGAGCAGTACTTC. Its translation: CASSLRRTSGGYEQYF.